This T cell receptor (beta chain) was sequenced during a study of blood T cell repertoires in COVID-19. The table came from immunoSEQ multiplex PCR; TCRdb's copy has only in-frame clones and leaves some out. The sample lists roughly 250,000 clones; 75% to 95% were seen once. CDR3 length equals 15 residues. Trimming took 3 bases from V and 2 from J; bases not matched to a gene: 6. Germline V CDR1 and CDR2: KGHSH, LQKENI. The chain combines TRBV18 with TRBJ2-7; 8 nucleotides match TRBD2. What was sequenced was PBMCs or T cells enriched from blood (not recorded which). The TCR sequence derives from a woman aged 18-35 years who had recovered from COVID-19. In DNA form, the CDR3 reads TGTGCCAGCTCACCCACCGGGGGGGAACCCTACGAGCAGTACTTC. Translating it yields CASSPTGGEPYEQYF.